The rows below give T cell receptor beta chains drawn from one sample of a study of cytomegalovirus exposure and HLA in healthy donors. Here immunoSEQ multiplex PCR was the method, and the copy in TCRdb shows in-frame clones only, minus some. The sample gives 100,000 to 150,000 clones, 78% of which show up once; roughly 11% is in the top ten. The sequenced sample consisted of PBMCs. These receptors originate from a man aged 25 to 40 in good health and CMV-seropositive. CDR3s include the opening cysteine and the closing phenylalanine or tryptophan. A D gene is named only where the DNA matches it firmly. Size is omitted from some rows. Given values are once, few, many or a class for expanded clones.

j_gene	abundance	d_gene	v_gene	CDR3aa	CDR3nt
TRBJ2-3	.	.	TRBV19	CASSLPDFASTQYF	TGTGCCAGTAGTCTCCCGGACTTTGCTTCTACGCAGTATTTT
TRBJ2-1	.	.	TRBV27	CASSLYTQRGYNEQFF	TGTGCCAGCAGTTTATATACTCAGCGAGGCTACAATGAGCAGTTCTTC
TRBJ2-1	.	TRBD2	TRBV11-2	CASSFPGLAGSNEQFF	TGTGCCAGCAGCTTTCCGGGACTAGCGGGGAGCAATGAGCAGTTCTTC
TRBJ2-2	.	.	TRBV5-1	CASSLAEANTGELFF	TGCGCCAGCAGCTTGGCCGAGGCGAACACCGGGGAGCTGTTTTTT
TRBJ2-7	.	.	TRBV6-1	CASSSHMIGEQYF	TGTGCCAGCAGCAGCCATATGATCGGGGAGCAGTACTTC
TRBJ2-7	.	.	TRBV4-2	CASSQGDSPSYEQYF	TGTGCCAGCAGCCAAGGGGACTCGCCTTCCTACGAGCAGTACTTC
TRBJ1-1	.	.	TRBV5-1	CASSPPGLGTEAFF	TGCGCCAGCAGCCCGCCGGGGTTAGGCACTGAAGCTTTCTTT
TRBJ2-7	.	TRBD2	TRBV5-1	CASSLDTGRASGEQYF	TGCGCCAGCAGCTTGGATACCGGGAGGGCCTCGGGTGAGCAGTACTTC
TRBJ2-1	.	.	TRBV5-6	CASNPPRGSHNEQFF	TGTGCCAGCAACCCGCCTAGGGGAAGCCACAATGAGCAGTTCTTC
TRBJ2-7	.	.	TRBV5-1	CASSLDSGGAYEQYF	TGCGCCAGCAGCTTGGATTCGGGCGGGGCCTACGAGCAGTACTTC
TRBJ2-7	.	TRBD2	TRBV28	CASSLAGEGQYEQYF	TGTGCCAGCAGTTTGGCGGGGGAGGGGCAATACGAGCAGTACTTC
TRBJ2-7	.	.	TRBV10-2	CASPPQRPYEQYF	TGCGCCAGCCCCCCCCAGCGCCCCTACGAGCAGTACTTC
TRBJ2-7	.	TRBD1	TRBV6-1	CASSGTGGSHEQYF	TGTGCCAGCAGCGGGACAGGGGGCTCCCACGAGCAGTACTTC
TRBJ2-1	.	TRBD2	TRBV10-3	CASGASGRGNEQFF	TGTGCCTCAGGAGCTAGCGGGAGAGGGAATGAGCAGTTCTTC
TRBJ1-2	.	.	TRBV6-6	CAATIDSAYGYTF	TGTGCCGCCACAATTGACAGTGCCTATGGCTACACCTTC
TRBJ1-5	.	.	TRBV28	CASSWGQDSYFPYQPQHF	TGTGCCAGCAGTTGGGGCCAAGACTCCTATTTCCCTTATCAGCCCCAGCATTTT
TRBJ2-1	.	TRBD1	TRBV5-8	CASSSGQGPYNEQFF	TGTGCCAGCAGCTCGGGACAGGGACCCTACAATGAGCAGTTCTTC
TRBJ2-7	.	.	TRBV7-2	CASSLIVHEQYF	TGTGCCAGCAGCTTAATCGTCCACGAGCAGTACTTC
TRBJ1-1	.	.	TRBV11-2	CASSLASRAEAFF	TGTGCCAGCAGCTTAGCAAGTCGGGCTGAAGCTTTCTTT
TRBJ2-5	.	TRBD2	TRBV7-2	CASSTRLAVETQYF	TGTGCCAGCAGCACCCGACTAGCGGTAGAGACCCAGTACTTC
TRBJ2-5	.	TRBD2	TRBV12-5	CASGSGTSVGETQYF	TGTGCTAGTGGTTCCGGGACTAGCGTGGGGGAGACCCAGTACTTC
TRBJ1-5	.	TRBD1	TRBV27	CASSAQTGGGQPQHF	TGTGCCAGCAGTGCACAGACAGGGGGCGGGCAGCCCCAGCATTTT
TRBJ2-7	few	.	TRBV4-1	CASSQEDRRQSYEQYF	TGCGCCAGCAGCCAAGAAGATAGGCGGCAGTCCTACGAGCAGTACTTC
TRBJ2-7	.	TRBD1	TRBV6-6	CASSYRGQGSYEQYF	TGTGCCAGCAGTTATAGGGGACAGGGATCCTACGAGCAGTACTTC